These T cell receptor beta chains were read from a single sample in a study of CD8 T cells in Susac syndrome. TCRdb ran MiXCR on the immunoSEQ multiplex PCR reads and lists one entry per CDR3 protein. The top ten hold about 0.12% of the sample, which has some 450,000 distinct CDR3 sequences, 75% to 90% seen once. Sequenced material: CD8+ T cells from PBMCs. The receptors originated from a human donor with multiple sclerosis. The CDR3 runs from the conserved cysteine through the conserved F or W. D genes are given only for firm matches. Not every row has a clone size; where given, it reads once, few, many or a size class.

clone size	V gene	D gene	J gene	CDR3 DNA	CDR3 protein
-	TRBV21-1	-	TRBJ2-3	TGTGCCAGCAGCAGGCAGGGGAGAGGGGCAGATACGCAGTATTTT	CASSRQGRGADTQYF
few	TRBV6-5	TRBD1	TRBJ1-1	TGTGCCAGCAGTTTGGACAGGGTAGGTGAAGCTTTCTTT	CASSLDRVGEAFF
few	TRBV20-1	-	TRBJ2-7	TGCAGTGCTAGTCCCATAGACGGCCTACCCTACGAGCAGTACTTC	CSASPIDGLPYEQYF
-	TRBV10-2	-	TRBJ2-6	TGCGCCAGCAGTCCTATCCCCTCTGGGGCCAACGTCCTGACTTTC	CASSPIPSGANVLTF
-	TRBV6-1	TRBD2	TRBJ2-7	TGTGCCAGCAGTGAAGAGGTGACTAGCGGGTACGAGCAGTACTTC	CASSEEVTSGYEQYF
-	TRBV4-1	-	TRBJ1-5	TGCGCCAGCAGCCAAGTCGGGACTGGTCGTTGCAATCAGCCCCAGCATTTT	CASSQVGTGRCNQPQHF
-	TRBV29-1	TRBD1	TRBJ2-3	TGCAGCGTTGTAGAGGGGGCAACAGATACGCAGTATTTT	CSVVEGATDTQYF
-	TRBV5-6	TRBD2	TRBJ2-2	TGTGCCAGCAGCTTGGGGGAGGGCACCGGGGAGCTGTTTTTT	CASSLGEGTGELFF
-	TRBV7-9	-	TRBJ1-2	TGTGCCAGCAGCCTGCCGACGGACAACTATGGCTACACCTTC	CASSLPTDNYGYTF
few	TRBV4-2	-	TRBJ2-1	TGTGCCAGCAGCCAAGATGAGACTAACTACAATGAGCAGTTCTTC	CASSQDETNYNEQFF
-	TRBV6-1	-	TRBJ1-5	TGTGCCAGCAGTGAGTGGGGGAATGGCAATCAGCCCCAGCATTTT	CASSEWGNGNQPQHF
-	TRBV14	-	TRBJ2-1	TGTGCCAGCAGCCAACCGGGTGACACGTCTATTCATGAGCAGTTCTTC	CASSQPGDTSIHEQFF
-	TRBV15	-	TRBJ1-1	TGTGCCACCAGCAGAGATAGTGATGAAGCTTTCTTT	CATSRDSDEAFF
-	TRBV29-1	-	TRBJ2-7	TGCAGCGTTGCGATTAAGGGGGATGTCGGCGAGCAGTACTTC	CSVAIKGDVGEQYF
-	TRBV19	TRBD1	TRBJ1-5	TGTGCCAGTGGGACAGAATATAGCAATCAGCCCCAGCATTTT	CASGTEYSNQPQHF
-	TRBV9	-	TRBJ2-5	TGTGCCAGCAGCTACCGGCCTCAAGGCCAAGAGACCCAGTACTTC	CASSYRPQGQETQYF
-	TRBV5-1	-	TRBJ2-3	TGCGCCAGCAGCCCTGGGGAGGGGGCGGTAGATACGCAGTATTTT	CASSPGEGAVDTQYF
-	TRBV4-1	-	TRBJ1-1	TGCGCCAGCAGCCAAGATGCCAGGAATGAAGCTTTCTTT	CASSQDARNEAFF
-	TRBV6-5	TRBD2	TRBJ2-3	TGTGCCAGCAGTTACTCGACTAGCGGGGGGGATACGCAGTATTTT	CASSYSTSGGDTQYF
-	TRBV14	-	TRBJ2-2	TGTGCCAGCTTGCTTCGACTAGTATGCACCGGGGAGCTGTTTTTT	CASLLRLVCTGELFF